What follows describes a single T cell receptor beta chain. This receptor's antigen is unknown. CDR3 length: 14 amino acids, cysteine to phenylalanine. The entry retains the CDR3 DNA only, 42 bases that are in frame from base 1. According to the germline V gene, CDR1 reads MGHDK and CDR2 reads SYGVNS. The V end gives up 3 bases and the J end 4 bases, leaving 3 bases in the junction not matched to a gene. Library prep was done by the immunoSEQ multiplex PCR assay. For the multiplex PCR, a mixture combining 60 forward primers for TCR Vbeta segments and 13 reverse primers for TCR Jbeta segments was used. Amplification of the CDR3 region of rearranged TCR beta genes was performed with a multiplex PCR assay on genomic DNA. The amplified TCR beta libraries were sequenced on the Illumina HiSeq System as 87-base-pair reads. Regarding the original processing steps: A later analysis tallied 75 million to 95 million unique TCR beta chains across the 550 to 850 repertoires, and about 10 million of those chains were shared by two or more donors. To remove PCR and sequencing errors, raw reads were error-corrected and collapsed into unique sequences using a nearest-neighbor algorithm that merged closely related sequences. To assign V, D and J gene segments, CDR3 sequences were aligned to IMGT reference sequences. For a sequence to be retained, a match of at least six nucleotides to both a V gene segment and a J gene segment was required. A rearrangement was called productive if the CDR3 had no stop codons and remained in frame with V and J, and every other rearrangement was called non-productive. CDR3 was defined according to IMGT convention as the region running from the second conserved V-encoded cysteine to the conserved J-encoded phenylalanine. Sequences without an unambiguous match to a single V gene segment were excluded from the earlier analysis of several hundred of the donors. In an earlier analysis of a few hundred of the donors, V segments were called functional above 56.7% productive rearrangements and were called segregating when the between-donor standard deviation exceeded 5%. A statistical classification framework was built to diagnose cytomegalovirus status from the catalog of TCR beta chain sequences. In a later analysis, TCR nucleotide sequences were compared against IMGT/GENE-DB human TR gene sequences so that V and J genes could be assigned. Using the TCRdist pipeline, a later analysis assigned CDR3 sequences along with most-parsimonious VDJ recombination scenarios. A later analysis defined each TCR beta chain by its CDR3 amino acid sequence plus V-gene family, and excluded reads lacking a unique V-gene family. To address suspected cross-contamination and a sequencing artifact, a later analysis removed 450 to 700 highly shared, low-generation-probability nucleotide sequences. A later analysis calculated a clonal expansion index for each public chain from normalized within-repertoire ranks of inferred template counts. In a later analysis, generation probabilities were computed with a VDJ recombination model fitted to out-of-frame rearrangements, and the resulting probabilities were checked against IGoR. A later analysis scored TCR-TCR, TCR-HLA and TCR-CMV co-occurrence with hypergeometric tests, applying a repertoire-size bias correction to TCR pairs. False discovery rates were estimated in a later analysis by permuting HLA or CMV assignments 20 times. In a later analysis, co-occurring TCRs were grouped using DBSCAN, with TCRdist sequence similarity added in when clustering inside HLA-allele-positive subsets. For co-occurrence clustering, repertoires with fewer than 30,000 or more than 120,000 public chains were excluded, along with a handful of repertoires with anomalous nucleotide sharing. TCRdb retrieved this table from immuneACCESS and kept in-frame rearrangements only. Not all clones are present; in checked studies, unresolved V genes account for under half, and no reason is known for the remainder. V, J and clone size were drawn from that table, and D and trimming were deduced from the DNA. The table for this sample shows tens of thousands of clones. Jointly, the top ten make up around 3.1% of the sample.

The cohort was made up of approximately 700 healthy bone marrow donors. All cohort members were sampled while nominally healthy, although unrecorded immune exposures were likely present. The donor tested CMV seropositive, placing the donor among the 310 or so seropositive members of the cohort. Every donor gave a peripheral blood sample, and the peripheral blood mononuclear cells from that sample were used for TCR beta sequencing. Genomic DNA was extracted from the blood cell samples with the Qiagen DNeasy Blood Extraction Kit. The sample belongs to a study of cytomegalovirus exposure and HLA in healthy donors (dated 2017 in TCRdb). About the study as a whole: An earlier analysis of around 600 of the donors reported 250 to 300 Gb of sequence data and more than 90 million unique TCR beta sequences from approximately 180 million T cells. The study aimed to test whether cataloging public T cell receptors could reveal signatures of past pathogen exposure. Of the roughly 400 genotyped donors, over 80% were placed in the genetic ancestry cluster associated with self-reported Caucasian donors. In the later analysis, no new phenotypic data were used to find candidate immune exposures; instead, reliance was placed on TCR beta sequences and their occurrence across donors. The study combined high-throughput TCR immunosequencing, statistical association of individual TCRs with disease status, and machine learning to predict cytomegalovirus infection status. All discovery cohort repertoires had been generated using a single sequencing platform. On average, 235,054 unique TCR beta nucleotide sequences were sequenced per donor among a few hundred genotyped donors of the cohort, with 15% to 20% of those sequences being non-productive. Typing coverage varied by locus: roughly 620-630 donors for A, B, C, DRB1 and DQB1; roughly 520 for DQA1; about 590 for DPA1; some 470 for DPB1. A later genetic analysis used genome-wide SNP genotypes for about 65% of the roughly 700 donors, treating that subset as a discovery cohort. Roughly 5 DR-DQ haplotypes were handled as single units for association and clustering because linkage in the cohort was strong. An early release covering roughly 600 HLA-typed donors comprised about 310 gigabases of sequencing data and some 79 million unique TCR sequences. Donor age, sex, ethnicity and CMV serostatus were collected together with the repertoire data. HLA typing included class I and class II loci at four-digit resolution. A later analysis re-examined previously published TCR beta repertoires from 610 or so donors and added high-resolution HLA genotyping to investigate patterns of TCR occurrence. Along with the roughly 700-subject first cohort, a separate validation cohort of 120 different subjects was used. The study profiled the T cell repertoires of some 610 subjects by immunosequencing and related them to cytomegalovirus serostatus. An earlier analysis of some 600 of the donors applied high-throughput TCR beta sequencing to assess whether each TCR beta V gene segment acted as functional or pseudogenic.

The investigation overall reported the following: According to a later analysis, TCR association rates differed among HLA loci, with DRB1 alleles showing the most associated TCRs and HLA-C alleles showing the fewest. The sequencing pipeline was judged likely to have produced a cluster of highly shared sequence variants as a technical artifact. The study gave a list of about 160 TCR beta chains associated with cytomegalovirus. Cytomegalovirus status was reported to be diagnosed by the classifier with high specificity and sensitivity in both the original and validation cohorts. It was suggested by the authors that the approach could potentially be generalized to other disease states and immunological phenotypes. The 87-base-pair reads could not distinguish some IMGT-functional V segments, including TRBV6-2 and TRBV6-3, so those segments were excluded. Correlated functional status among segregating V segments might be attributable to linkage disequilibrium, but an unknown experimental factor could not be ruled out. A further reported finding was that TCR beta sequences accurately predicted the HLA-A and HLA-B alleles for most subjects in the first cohort. Because HLA typing was unavailable for some donors at each locus, only the typed subset was used in association tests. In a later genetic analysis, fewer N-insertions in productive TCRs were reported among donors in an Asian-associated ancestry cluster than the roughly 670-donor mean. At a false discovery rate of 0.05, a later analysis linked around 15,000 TCR beta sequences to specific HLA alleles. Broadly in line with IMGT annotations, most TCR beta V segments showed up in productive rearrangements about 87% or about 30% of the time in an earlier analysis of 450 to 750 of the donors. According to a later analysis, most CMV-associated TCR beta chains appeared to be HLA-restricted, and the HLA associations seemed to be driven largely by CMV exposure. CMV serostatus was the only immune exposure information available for the cohort. Presence/absence analyses assumed roughly uniform sequencing depth across donors, an assumption that may not hold. Across donors, most TCR sequences were observed very rarely, whereas some public TCRs were present in many individuals. Three of the identified cytomegalovirus-associated TCR beta chains were confirmed in vitro to be specific for cytomegalovirus antigens. When HLA alleles, especially DR and DQ, strongly co-occurred, attributing TCR associations to individual alleles was difficult. An association between a missense DCLRE1C variant and V-gene and J-gene trimming of TCR beta chains was found in a later genetic analysis and replicated in an independent cohort. A later analysis reported that several top co-occurrence clusters appeared linked to parvovirus B19, influenza, CMV and Epstein-Barr virus. In a later analysis, HLA-associated TCR beta chains were found to be more clonally expanded and to have lower generation probabilities than equally common non-associated chains. Because counts were too low, seventeen rarely observed V segments, including chromosome 9 orphons, were left out of the earlier analysis of 500 to 650 of the donors. This cohort had only TCR beta chains sequenced, and the lack of alpha or paired-chain data limited which features could be detected.

Recombination connected TRBV25-1 to TRBJ2-7; 10 central nucleotides agree with TRBD2. The clonotype was recovered from a woman in her 30s in good health and CMV-seropositive. Material: PBMCs. The nucleotide sequence is given as TGTGCCAGCAGTGACAGCGGGGGGGCATACGAGCAGTACTTC. This translates into CASSDSGGAYEQYF.